Shown below are 5 T cell receptor beta chains from a single sample sequenced in a study of cytomegalovirus exposure and HLA in healthy donors. 13 Jbeta primers and 60 Vbeta primers were used for the PCR. Sequencing was performed with immunoSEQ multiplex PCR; in TCRdb, only in-frame clones are kept and a portion is missing. The sample holds roughly 67,000 clones, more than 80% seen once. The sample taken for sequencing was PBMCs. These receptors all come from a woman younger than 45 in good health and CMV-seronegative.

The chain has TRBV7-2 and TRBJ2-6; perhaps TRBD1 as D (6 bases). The CDR3 loop spans 17 amino acids. Germline loops: CDR1 SGHTA, CDR2 FQGNSA. With 4 bases removed from V and 4 bases from J, the gap between germline ends came to 17 bases. The CDR3 spells CASSSLLQGSGANVLTF. CDR3 DNA sequence: TGTGCCAGCAGCTCCCTCCTACAGGGATCCGGGGCCAACGTCCTGACTTTC. The variable domain in full, completed from reference TRBV7-2 and TRBJ2-6, reads GAGVSQSPSNKVTEKGKDVELRCDPISGHTALYWYRQSLGQGLEFLIYFQGNSAPDKSGLPSDRFSAERTGGSVSTLTIQRTQQEDSAVYLCASSSLLQGSGANVLTFGAGSRLTVL.

The gene calls are TRBV5-4 and TRBJ1-6; possibly TRBD1 for D (5 bases). Germline assignment: CDR1 SGHNT and CDR2 YYREEE (reference sequence). There are 15 residues in the CDR3. V was pared by 3 bases and J by 1 base, with 8 bases between. The CDR3 nucleotides read TGTGCCAGCAGCTCCGGGGGGTCCTATAATTCACCCCTCCACTTT. It codes for CASSSGGSYNSPLHF.

CDR3 in amino acids: CASSLSGDTYNEQFF. The CDR3 DNA is TGTGCCAGCAGCCTCAGCGGGGACACCTACAATGAGCAGTTCTTC. This chain uses TRBV9 with TRBJ2-1; a weak D match, TRBD2 (7 bases). The germline gives CDR1 SGDLS, CDR2 YYNGEE. Trimming removed 4 bases from V and 2 bases from J, with 13 bases in between. This CDR3 has 15 residues.

The genes are TRBV18 and TRBJ1-1, with 9 bases fitting TRBD1. This CDR3 has 15 amino acids. Per germline, CDR1 KGHSH and CDR2 LQKENI. Unmatched junction bases numbered 10, after V lost 4 bases and J lost 7 bases. The CDR3 bases are TGTGCCAGCTCACATACAGGGGGCGGAGATGGTGAAGCTTTCTTT. This sequence encodes CASSHTGGGDGEAFF.

V gene TRBV5-1 combines with J gene TRBJ2-7, with a tentative D call TRBD1 (6 bases). V dropped 4 bases and J dropped 1 base, with 9 bases sitting between them. CDR3 size: 13 residues. Germline loops: CDR1 SGHRS, CDR2 YFSETQ. The CDR3: CASSEGGSYEQYF. DNA for the CDR3: TGCGCCAGCAGCGAAGGGGGTTCCTACGAGCAGTACTTC.